These T cell receptor beta chains were read from a single sample in a study of blood T cell repertoires in COVID-19. The repertoire was sequenced with immunoSEQ multiplex PCR; TCRdb's copy has only in-frame clones and lacks some. The table has about 220,000 clones, around 89% seen once; the top ten hold roughly 2.7%. The sample was PBMCs or T cells enriched from blood (not recorded which). The receptors stem from a woman in her thirties who had recovered from COVID-19. CDR3s include the opening cysteine and the closing phenylalanine or tryptophan. Each record gives: clone size, V gene, D gene, J gene, CDR3 protein, CDR3 DNA. A D gene is named only where the DNA matches it firmly. Rows give clone size only sometimes, using once, few, many, or a class for an expanded clone.

>NA|TRBV12-5|NA|TRBJ2-3
CASGTEQGYGTDTQYF
TGTGCTAGTGGTACCGAACAGGGATATGGCACAGATACGCAGTATTTT
>NA|TRBV11-2|NA|TRBJ2-7
CASSSAYEQYF
TGTGCCAGCAGCTCCGCCTACGAGCAGTACTTC
>NA|TRBV3-1/TRBV3-2|NA|TRBJ1-6
CASSQTILNSPLHF
TGTGCCAGCAGTCAAACCATACTTAATTCACCCCTCCACTTT
>NA|TRBV6-6|NA|TRBJ2-7
CASSYGQVSTYEQYF
TGTGCCAGCAGTTATGGTCAGGTTTCCACCTACGAGCAGTACTTC
>NA|TRBV7-2|NA|TRBJ1-3
CASIRQADGNTIYF
TGTGCCAGCATCCGACAGGCGGACGGAAACACCATATATTTT
>NA|TRBV5-8|TRBD2|TRBJ2-5
CASSLGGLAGKETQYF
TGTGCCAGCAGCTTAGGGGGACTAGCGGGGAAAGAGACCCAGTACTTC
>NA|TRBV24-1|NA|TRBJ1-1
CALRGGTEAFF
TGTGCCCTCAGGGGTGGAACTGAAGCTTTCTTT
>NA|TRBV6-6|NA|TRBJ2-2
CASSLAGYGELFF
TGTGCCAGCTCCCTGGCGGGTTACGGGGAGCTGTTTTTT
>NA|TRBV5-6|TRBD2|TRBJ2-1
CASSLRTSGDNEQFF
TGTGCCAGCAGCTTACGCACTAGCGGGGACAATGAGCAGTTCTTC
>once|TRBV5-1|TRBD1|TRBJ1-2
CASSPWDRDYGYTF
TGCGCCAGCAGCCCGTGGGACAGGGACTATGGCTACACCTTC
>NA|TRBV7-2|NA|TRBJ1-4
CASSVLRNTNEKLFF
TGTGCCAGCAGCGTTCTCAGGAACACTAATGAAAAACTGTTTTTT
>once|TRBV10-3|TRBD2|TRBJ2-3
CAISSGSGGPTDTQYF
TGTGCCATCAGTTCGGGGAGCGGGGGACCTACAGATACGCAGTATTTT
>NA|TRBV5-8|NA|TRBJ1-5
CASSWREGLGNQPQHF
TGTGCCAGCAGCTGGAGGGAGGGGCTTGGCAATCAGCCCCAGCATTTT
>NA|TRBV5-1|TRBD1|TRBJ1-2
CASSFVGTGDSYGYTF
TGCGCCAGCAGCTTCGTCGGGACAGGGGATTCCTATGGCTACACCTTC
>once|TRBV11-1|TRBD1|TRBJ2-2
CASSSYRGANTGELFF
TGTGCCAGCAGCTCATACAGGGGCGCGAACACCGGGGAGCTGTTTTTT
>NA|TRBV2|NA|TRBJ1-1
CASRRDSTEAFF
TGTGCCAGCAGGAGGGACTCAACTGAAGCTTTCTTT
>NA|TRBV4-2|NA|TRBJ2-5
CASSQVGGQETQYF
TGTGCCAGCAGCCAAGTGGGGGGACAAGAGACCCAGTACTTC
>NA|TRBV25-1|TRBD1|TRBJ1-1
CASSGTGQNTEAFF
TGTGCCAGCAGTGGGACAGGACAGAACACTGAAGCTTTCTTT
>once|TRBV29-1|NA|TRBJ1-1
CSVERRGLNTEAFF
TGCAGCGTTGAAAGGAGAGGGCTTAACACTGAAGCTTTCTTT
>NA|TRBV6-4|NA|TRBJ1-4
CASSDESEKEKLFF
TGTGCCAGCAGTGACGAGTCGGAGAAGGAAAAACTGTTTTTT
>once|TRBV6-4|NA|TRBJ1-6
CASSDSMAGANSPLHF
TGTGCCAGCAGTGACTCGATGGCAGGGGCAAATTCACCCCTCCACTTT
>once|TRBV25-1|NA|TRBJ2-1
CASSELGADEEDEQFF
TGTGCCAGCAGTGAGCTGGGGGCCGACGAGGAGGATGAGCAGTTCTTC
>NA|TRBV7-6|TRBD1|TRBJ2-1
CASSSRQGFEQFF
TGTGCCAGCAGCTCCCGACAGGGATTTGAGCAGTTCTTC
>NA|TRBV19|NA|TRBJ1-2
CASSMFLRWRRKDYGYTF
TGTGCCAGTAGTATGTTCCTCCGGTGGAGGAGAAAGGACTATGGCTACACCTTC
>NA|TRBV7-9|TRBD1|TRBJ1-6
CASSLTGSENSPLHF
TGTGCCAGCAGCTTGACAGGGAGTGAGAATTCACCCCTCCACTTT
>NA|TRBV11-2|TRBD1|TRBJ1-5
CASSPTGAAQPQHF
TGTGCCAGCAGCCCAACAGGGGCAGCCCAGCCCCAGCATTTT
>NA|TRBV4-1|NA|TRBJ1-1
CASSQDNGHSYLMNTEAFF
TGCGCCAGCAGCCAAGATAATGGACACTCCTACCTTATGAACACTGAAGCTTTCTTT
>once|TRBV4-2|NA|TRBJ1-4
CASSQAALVGQKLFF
TGTGCCAGCAGCCAAGCCGCGCTCGTGGGGCAGAAACTGTTTTTT
>NA|TRBV5-1|NA|TRBJ1-4
CASSLEAGNEKLFF
TGCGCCAGCAGCTTGGAGGCAGGGAATGAAAAACTGTTTTTT
>NA|TRBV9|NA|TRBJ1-1
CASSQSGGNTEAFF
TGTGCCAGCAGCCAATCGGGGGGGAACACTGAAGCTTTCTTT
>once|TRBV4-3|NA|TRBJ2-7
CASSHLRGTYEQYF
TGCGCCAGCAGCCACCTACGGGGGACCTACGAGCAGTACTTC
>NA|TRBV7-3|TRBD1|TRBJ1-2
CASSITGTGIGYAF
TGTGCCAGCAGCATCACTGGGACAGGGATCGGCTACGCCTTC
>NA|TRBV28|NA|TRBJ2-5
CASSLSAETQYF
TGTGCCAGCAGTTTAAGTGCGGAGACCCAGTACTTC
>NA|TRBV6-2/TRBV6-3|NA|TRBJ1-5
CASSLNSNQPQHF
TGTGCCAGCAGCCTCAATAGCAATCAGCCCCAGCATTTT
>NA|TRBV4-1|NA|TRBJ2-3
CASSPLGGPDTQYF
TGCGCCAGCAGCCCCCTTGGAGGCCCAGATACGCAGTATTTT
>few|TRBV6-2/TRBV6-3|NA|TRBJ2-7
CASSYTVEGVDRKYEQYF
TGTGCCAGCAGTTACACGGTTGAAGGGGTTGACAGGAAATACGAGCAGTACTTC
>NA|TRBV4-2|TRBD2|TRBJ2-1
CASSQDLAAGGLGEQFF
TGTGCCAGCAGCCAAGATCTGGCAGCGGGGGGCCTTGGTGAGCAGTTCTTC
>many|TRBV7-3|TRBD1|TRBJ2-1
CASSPGQGANEQFF
TGTGCCAGCAGCCCGGGACAGGGGGCCAATGAGCAGTTCTTC
>NA|TRBV25-1|TRBD1|TRBJ1-2
CASSNNRGRNGYTF
TGTGCCAGCAGTAATAACAGGGGGAGGAATGGCTACACCTTC
>NA|TRBV5-1|TRBD1|TRBJ1-5
CASSLDRGGQPQHF
TGCGCCAGCAGCTTGGACAGGGGTGGTCAGCCCCAGCATTTT
>NA|TRBV7-8|TRBD2|TRBJ2-7
CASSLVWTSDEQYF
TGTGCCAGCAGCTTAGTTTGGACTAGCGACGAGCAGTACTTC
>NA|TRBV21-1|NA|TRBJ2-7
CASSITPGQITRGTPYEQYF
TGTGCCAGCAGCATCACCCCGGGACAGATCACGAGGGGGACTCCCTACGAGCAGTACTTC
>NA|TRBV6-5|TRBD1|TRBJ1-1
CASSYSGTGVNTEAFF
TGTGCCAGCAGTTACTCTGGGACAGGGGTGAACACTGAAGCTTTCTTT
>NA|TRBV5-6|TRBD1|TRBJ2-7
CASSLTGAREQYF
TGTGCCAGCAGCTTGACAGGGGCTAGGGAGCAGTACTTC
>NA|TRBV19|NA|TRBJ1-6
CASSSGGRQTLHF
TGTGCCAGTAGTAGTGGAGGACGTCAAACCCTCCACTTT
>NA|TRBV19|NA|TRBJ1-1
CASSMRPGLNTEAFF
TGTGCCAGTAGTATGAGGCCAGGGTTGAACACTGAAGCTTTCTTT
>NA|TRBV15|NA|TRBJ1-2
CATSRGSRGLNYGYTF
TGTGCCACCAGCAGGGGTTCGAGGGGGTTAAACTATGGCTACACCTTC
>NA|TRBV7-3|NA|TRBJ2-2
CASSPSGGDTGELFF
TGTGCCAGCAGCCCGTCTGGCGGGGACACCGGGGAGCTGTTTTTT
>NA|TRBV7-3|TRBD1|TRBJ2-6
CASSQGDRGFSSGANVLTF
TGTGCCAGCAGCCAGGGCGACAGGGGATTTAGCTCTGGGGCCAACGTCCTGACTTTC
>once|TRBV19|TRBD1|TRBJ1-5
CASSIDLTGYGNQPQHF
TGTGCCAGTAGTATAGATCTGACAGGGTATGGCAATCAGCCCCAGCATTTT
>few|TRBV2|NA|TRBJ2-2
CASSVGSANTGELFF
TGTGCCAGCAGTGTTGGCAGCGCGAACACCGGGGAGCTGTTTTTT
>NA|TRBV4-3|NA|TRBJ2-5
CASRPGVGGEVETQYF
TGCGCCAGCAGGCCAGGGGTAGGGGGGGAAGTGGAGACCCAGTACTTC
>NA|TRBV12-3/TRBV12-4|NA|TRBJ2-5
CASSLQETQYF
TGTGCCAGCAGCCTCCAAGAGACCCAGTACTTC